This T cell receptor beta chain comes out of a study of blood T cell repertoires in COVID-19. In germline, CDR1 is MNHEY, CDR2 SMNVEV (reference sequence). Trimming left V 6 bases short and J 0 bases short, with 15 bases between. This CDR3 has 16 amino acids. Methods used by the authors: Estimated nucleated cell counts came from reference gene primer amplification. Sequencing was performed with immunoSEQ multiplex PCR; in TCRdb, only in-frame clones are kept and a portion is missing. That table gives V, J and clone size, and the DNA gave D and trimming. The sample contains more than 25,000 clones, 80% to 90% of which appear only once.

The sequence came from a human donor with active COVID-19. The donor label of this sample is uncertain. Sample: peripheral blood. The rearrangement uses TRBV27 and TRBJ1-5; weak D call: TRBD1 (5 bases). CDR3 in DNA: TGTGCCAGCAGGGGCGGGACGGCGTTTAGCAATCAGCCCCAGCATTTT. It encodes CASRGGTAFSNQPQHF.